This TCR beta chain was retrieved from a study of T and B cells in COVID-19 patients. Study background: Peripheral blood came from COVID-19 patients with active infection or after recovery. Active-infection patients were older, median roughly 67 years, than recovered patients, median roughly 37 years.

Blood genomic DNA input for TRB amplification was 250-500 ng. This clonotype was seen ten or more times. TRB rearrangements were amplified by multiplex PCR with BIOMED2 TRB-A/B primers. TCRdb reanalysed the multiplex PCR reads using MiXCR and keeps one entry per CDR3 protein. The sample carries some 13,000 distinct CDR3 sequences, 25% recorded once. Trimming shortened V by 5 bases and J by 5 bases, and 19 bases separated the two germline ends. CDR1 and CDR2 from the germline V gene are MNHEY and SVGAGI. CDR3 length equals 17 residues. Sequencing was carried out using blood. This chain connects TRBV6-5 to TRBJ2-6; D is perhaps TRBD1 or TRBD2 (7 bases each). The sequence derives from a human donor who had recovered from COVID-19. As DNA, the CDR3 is TGTGCCAGCAGTCGGCAGGGGGGGTTATATAGGGCCAACGTCCTGACTTTC. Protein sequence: CASSRQGGLYRANVLTF.